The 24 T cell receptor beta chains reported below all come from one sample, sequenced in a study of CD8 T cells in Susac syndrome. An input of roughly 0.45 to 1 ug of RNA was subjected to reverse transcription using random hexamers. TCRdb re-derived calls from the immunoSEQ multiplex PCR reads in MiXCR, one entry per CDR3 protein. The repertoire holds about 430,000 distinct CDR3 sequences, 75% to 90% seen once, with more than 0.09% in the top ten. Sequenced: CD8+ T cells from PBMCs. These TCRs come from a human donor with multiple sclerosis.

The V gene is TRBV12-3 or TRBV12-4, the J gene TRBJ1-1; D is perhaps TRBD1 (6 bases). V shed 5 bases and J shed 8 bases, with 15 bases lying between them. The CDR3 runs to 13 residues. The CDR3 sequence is CASSLGRGLEAFF. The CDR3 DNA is TGTGCCAGCAGTCTCGGACGGGGGCTGGAAGCTTTCTTT.

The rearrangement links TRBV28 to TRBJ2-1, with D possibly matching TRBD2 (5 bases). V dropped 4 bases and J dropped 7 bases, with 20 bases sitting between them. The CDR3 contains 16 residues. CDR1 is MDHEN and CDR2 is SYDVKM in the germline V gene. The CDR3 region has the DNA TGTGCCAGCAGTTCGGTCCGAGCGGAGATGTCGAATGAGCAGTTCTTC. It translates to CASSSVRAEMSNEQFF.

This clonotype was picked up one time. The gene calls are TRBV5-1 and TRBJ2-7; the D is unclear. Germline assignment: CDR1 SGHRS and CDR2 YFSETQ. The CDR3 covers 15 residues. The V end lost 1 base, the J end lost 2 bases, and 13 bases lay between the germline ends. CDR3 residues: CASSLRAETTYEQYF. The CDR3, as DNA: TGCGCCAGCAGCTTGAGGGCAGAAACAACCTACGAGCAGTACTTC.

CDR3 DNA: TGTGCCAGCAGTGAAGGAGGGGGTTTATTCTATGGCTACACCTTC. Translated: CASSEGGGLFYGYTF. The chain employs TRBV2 and TRBJ1-2, with D possibly being TRBD1 (6 bases). Germline CDR1 is SNHLY and CDR2 is FYNNEI. Between the trimmed V and J ends, which lost 1 base and 4 bases, there was a span of 13 bases. The CDR3 length is 15 residues.

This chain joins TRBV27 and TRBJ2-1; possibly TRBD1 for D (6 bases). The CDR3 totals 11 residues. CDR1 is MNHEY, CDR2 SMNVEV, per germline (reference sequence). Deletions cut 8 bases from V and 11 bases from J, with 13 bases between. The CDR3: CASDGGHQQFF. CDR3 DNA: TGTGCCAGCGATGGGGGACACCAGCAGTTCTTC.

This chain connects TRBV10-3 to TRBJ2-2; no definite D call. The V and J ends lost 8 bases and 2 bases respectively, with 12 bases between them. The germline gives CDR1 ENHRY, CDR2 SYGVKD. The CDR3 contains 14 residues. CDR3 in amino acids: CAIPRKGNTGELFF. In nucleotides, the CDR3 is TGTGCCATCCCTCGAAAGGGAAACACCGGGGAGCTGTTTTTT.

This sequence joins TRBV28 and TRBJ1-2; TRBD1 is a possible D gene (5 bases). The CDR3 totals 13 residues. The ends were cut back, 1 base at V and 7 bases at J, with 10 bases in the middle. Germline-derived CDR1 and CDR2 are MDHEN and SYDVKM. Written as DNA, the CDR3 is TGTGCCAGCAGTTTATACACGGGGGGTGGCTACACCTTC. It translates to CASSLYTGGGYTF.

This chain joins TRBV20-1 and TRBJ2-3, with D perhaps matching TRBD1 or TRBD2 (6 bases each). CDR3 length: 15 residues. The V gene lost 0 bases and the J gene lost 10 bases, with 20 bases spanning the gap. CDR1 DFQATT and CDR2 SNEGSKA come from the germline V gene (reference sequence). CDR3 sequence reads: CSARDGGRAGVAQYF. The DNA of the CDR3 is TGCAGTGCTAGAGATGGGGGGCGGGCCGGGGTTGCGCAGTATTTT.

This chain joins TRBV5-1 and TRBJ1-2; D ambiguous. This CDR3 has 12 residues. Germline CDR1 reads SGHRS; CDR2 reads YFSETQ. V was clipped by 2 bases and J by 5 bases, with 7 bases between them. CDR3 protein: CASSFTEYGYTF. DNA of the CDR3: TGCGCCAGCAGCTTTACAGAATATGGCTACACCTTC.

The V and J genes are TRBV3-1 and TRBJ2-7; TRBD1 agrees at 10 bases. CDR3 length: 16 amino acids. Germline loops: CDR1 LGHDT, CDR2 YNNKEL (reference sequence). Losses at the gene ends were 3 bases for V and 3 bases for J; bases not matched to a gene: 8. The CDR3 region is CASSHGDRGFFYEQYF. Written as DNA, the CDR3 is TGTGCCAGCAGCCACGGGGACAGGGGATTTTTCTACGAGCAGTACTTC.

Written as DNA, the CDR3 is TGTGCCAGCAGTTACCCCAAGACAGGGGCTCTTCCCTTCGGCTACACCTTC. Its translation is CASSYPKTGALPFGYTF. This sequence joins TRBV6-2 or TRBV6-3 and TRBJ1-2, with 8 bases matching TRBD1. Germline CDR1 MNHEY, CDR2 SVGEGT. Unmatched junction bases numbered 16, after V lost 2 bases and J lost 8 bases. The CDR3 totals 17 residues.

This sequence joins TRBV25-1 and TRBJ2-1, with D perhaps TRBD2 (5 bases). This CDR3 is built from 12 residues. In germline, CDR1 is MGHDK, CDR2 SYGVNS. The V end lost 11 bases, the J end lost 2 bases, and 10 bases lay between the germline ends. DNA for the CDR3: TGTGCCGCCGGGGTCCCCTACAATGAGCAGTTCTTC. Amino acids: CAAGVPYNEQFF.

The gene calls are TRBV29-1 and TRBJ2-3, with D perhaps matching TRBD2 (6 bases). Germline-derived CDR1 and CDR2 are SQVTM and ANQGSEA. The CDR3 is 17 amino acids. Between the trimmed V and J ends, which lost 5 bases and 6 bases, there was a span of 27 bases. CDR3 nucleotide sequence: TGCAGCGTTAACGTCTATAAACCGGGACTGGCGTTGGATACGCAGTATTTT. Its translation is CSVNVYKPGLALDTQYF.

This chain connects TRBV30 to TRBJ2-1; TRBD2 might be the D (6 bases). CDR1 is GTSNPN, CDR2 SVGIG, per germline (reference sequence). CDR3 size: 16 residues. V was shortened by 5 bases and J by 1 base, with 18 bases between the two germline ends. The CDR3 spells CAWGDRRELSYNEQFF. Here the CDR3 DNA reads TGTGCCTGGGGTGACCGGCGGGAATTATCCTACAATGAGCAGTTCTTC.

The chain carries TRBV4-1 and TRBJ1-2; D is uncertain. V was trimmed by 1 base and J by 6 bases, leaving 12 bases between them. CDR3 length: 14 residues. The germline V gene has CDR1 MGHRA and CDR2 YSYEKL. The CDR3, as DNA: TGCGCCAGCAGCCAAGTGGAAGGGAGCCATGGCTACACCTTC. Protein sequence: CASSQVEGSHGYTF.

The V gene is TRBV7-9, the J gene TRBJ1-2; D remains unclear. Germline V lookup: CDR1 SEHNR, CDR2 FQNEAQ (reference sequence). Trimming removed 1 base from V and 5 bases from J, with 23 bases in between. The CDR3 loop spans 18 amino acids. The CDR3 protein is CASSLVTDSQSPWYGYTF. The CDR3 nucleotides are TGTGCCAGCAGCTTAGTTACGGACTCCCAGAGCCCATGGTATGGCTACACCTTC.

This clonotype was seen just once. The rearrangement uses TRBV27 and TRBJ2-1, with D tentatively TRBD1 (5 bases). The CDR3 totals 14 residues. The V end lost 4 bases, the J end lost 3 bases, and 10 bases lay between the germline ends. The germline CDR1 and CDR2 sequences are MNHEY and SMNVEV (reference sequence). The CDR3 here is CASSSLDSYNEQFF. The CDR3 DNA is TGTGCCAGCAGTTCACTCGACAGCTACAATGAGCAGTTCTTC.

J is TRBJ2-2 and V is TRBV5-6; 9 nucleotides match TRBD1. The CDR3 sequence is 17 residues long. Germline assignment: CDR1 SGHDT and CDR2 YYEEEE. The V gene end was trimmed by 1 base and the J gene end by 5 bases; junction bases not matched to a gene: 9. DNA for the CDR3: TGTGCCAGCAGCTTGAGCTTGGGGACAGGGTTTACCGGGGAGCTGTTTTTT. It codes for CASSLSLGTGFTGELFF.

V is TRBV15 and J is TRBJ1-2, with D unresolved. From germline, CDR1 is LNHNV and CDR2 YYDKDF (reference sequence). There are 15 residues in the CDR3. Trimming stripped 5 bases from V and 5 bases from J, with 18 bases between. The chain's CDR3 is CATSPAGVPEYGYTF. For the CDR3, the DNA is TGTGCCACCAGCCCCGCCGGGGTACCTGAGTATGGCTACACCTTC. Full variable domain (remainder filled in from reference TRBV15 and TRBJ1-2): DAMVIQNPRYQVTQFGKPVTLSCSQTLNHNVMYWYQQKSSQAPKLLFHYYDKDFNNEADTPDNFQSRRPNTSFCFLDIRSPGLGDTAMYLCATSPAGVPEYGYTFGSGTRLTVV.

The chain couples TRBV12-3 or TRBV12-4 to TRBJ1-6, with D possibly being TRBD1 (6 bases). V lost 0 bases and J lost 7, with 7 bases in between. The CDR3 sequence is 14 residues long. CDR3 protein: CASSLAQGNSPLHF. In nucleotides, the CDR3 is TGTGCCAGCAGTTTAGCGCAGGGGAATTCACCCCTCCACTTT.

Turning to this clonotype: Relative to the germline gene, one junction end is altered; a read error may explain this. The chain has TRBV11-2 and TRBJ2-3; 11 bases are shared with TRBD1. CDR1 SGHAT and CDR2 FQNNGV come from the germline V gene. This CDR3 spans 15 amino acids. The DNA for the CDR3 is TGTGCCAGCAGCCCCCGGACAGGGGGCACAGATATGCAGTATTTT. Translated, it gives CASSPRTGGTDMQYF.

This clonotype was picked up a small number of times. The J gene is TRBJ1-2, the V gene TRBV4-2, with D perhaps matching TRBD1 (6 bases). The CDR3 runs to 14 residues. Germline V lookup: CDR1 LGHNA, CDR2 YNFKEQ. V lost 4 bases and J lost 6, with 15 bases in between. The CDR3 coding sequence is TGTGCCAGCAGCCTATTGACAGGCTTCCATGGCTACACCTTC. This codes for CASSLLTGFHGYTF.

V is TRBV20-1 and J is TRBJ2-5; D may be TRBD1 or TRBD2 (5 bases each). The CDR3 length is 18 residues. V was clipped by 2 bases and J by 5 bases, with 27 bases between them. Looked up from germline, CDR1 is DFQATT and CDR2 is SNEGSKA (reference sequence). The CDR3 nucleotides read TGCAGTGCTAGAAAGAACACAATGGGCCCCGAGGGGTTGGAGACCCAGTACTTC. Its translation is CSARKNTMGPEGLETQYF.

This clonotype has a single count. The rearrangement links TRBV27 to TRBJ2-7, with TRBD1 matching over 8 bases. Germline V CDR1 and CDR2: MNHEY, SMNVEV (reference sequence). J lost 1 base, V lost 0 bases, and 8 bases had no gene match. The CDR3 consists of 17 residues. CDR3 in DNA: TGTGCCAGCAGTTTATCGGTCTCACAGGGGGTATCCTACGAGCAGTACTTC. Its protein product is CASSLSVSQGVSYEQYF.